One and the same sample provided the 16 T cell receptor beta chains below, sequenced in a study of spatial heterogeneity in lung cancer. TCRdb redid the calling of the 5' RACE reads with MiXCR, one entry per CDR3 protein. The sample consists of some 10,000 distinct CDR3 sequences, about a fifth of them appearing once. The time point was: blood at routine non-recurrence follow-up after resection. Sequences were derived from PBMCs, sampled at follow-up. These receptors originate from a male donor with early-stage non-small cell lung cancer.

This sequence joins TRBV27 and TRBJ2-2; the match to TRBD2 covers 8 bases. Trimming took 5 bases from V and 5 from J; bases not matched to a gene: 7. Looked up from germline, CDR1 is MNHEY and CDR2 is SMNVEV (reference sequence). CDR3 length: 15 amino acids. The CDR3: CASSRGLASTGELFF. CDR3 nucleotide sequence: TGTGCCAGCAGTCGAGGACTAGCTTCGACCGGGGAGCTGTTTTTT.

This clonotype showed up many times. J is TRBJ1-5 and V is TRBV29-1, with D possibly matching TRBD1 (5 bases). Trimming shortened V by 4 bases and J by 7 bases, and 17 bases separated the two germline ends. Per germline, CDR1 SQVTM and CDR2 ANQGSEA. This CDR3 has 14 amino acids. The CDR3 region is CSVVDGPAGQPQHF. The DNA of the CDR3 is TGCAGCGTTGTCGACGGGCCAGCAGGGCAGCCCCAGCATTTT. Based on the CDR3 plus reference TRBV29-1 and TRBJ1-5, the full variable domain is SAVISQKPSRDICQRGTSLTIQCQVDSQVTMMFWYRQQPGQSLTLIATANQGSEATYESGFVIDKFPISRPNLTFSTLTVSNMSPEDSSIYLCSVVDGPAGQPQHFGDGTRLSIL.

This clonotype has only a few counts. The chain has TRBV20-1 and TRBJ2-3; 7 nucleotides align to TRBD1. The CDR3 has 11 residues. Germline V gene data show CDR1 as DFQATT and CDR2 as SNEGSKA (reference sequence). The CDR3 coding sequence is TGCAGCGACAGGGAAACAGATACGCAGTATTTT. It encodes CSDRETDTQYF.

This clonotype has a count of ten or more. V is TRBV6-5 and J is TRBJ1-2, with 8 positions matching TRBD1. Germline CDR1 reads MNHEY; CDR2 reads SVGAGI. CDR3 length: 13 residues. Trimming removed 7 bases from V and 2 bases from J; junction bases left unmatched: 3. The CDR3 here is CASKDRANYGYTF. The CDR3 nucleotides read TGTGCCAGCAAGGACAGGGCCAACTATGGCTACACCTTC.

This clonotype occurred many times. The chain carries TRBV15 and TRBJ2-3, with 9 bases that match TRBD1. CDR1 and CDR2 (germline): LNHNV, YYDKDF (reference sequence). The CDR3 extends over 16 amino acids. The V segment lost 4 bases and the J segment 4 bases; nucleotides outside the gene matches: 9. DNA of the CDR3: TGTGCCACCAGCACTCCGGACAGGGGAGAACCAGATACGCAGTATTTT. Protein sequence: CATSTPDRGEPDTQYF.

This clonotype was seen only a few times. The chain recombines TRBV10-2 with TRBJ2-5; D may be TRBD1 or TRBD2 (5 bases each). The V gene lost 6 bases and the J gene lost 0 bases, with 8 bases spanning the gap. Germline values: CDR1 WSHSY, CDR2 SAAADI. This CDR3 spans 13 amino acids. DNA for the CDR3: TGCGCCAGCAGGTTGGGACACCAAGAGACCCAGTACTTC. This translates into CASRLGHQETQYF.

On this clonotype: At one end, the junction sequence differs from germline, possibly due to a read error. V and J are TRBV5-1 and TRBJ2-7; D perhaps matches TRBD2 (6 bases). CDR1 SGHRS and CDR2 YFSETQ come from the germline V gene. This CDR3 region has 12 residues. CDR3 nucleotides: TGCGTCAGCAGCGCGGGAAACTCGGTTCGGGACTTC. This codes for CVSSAGNSVRDF.

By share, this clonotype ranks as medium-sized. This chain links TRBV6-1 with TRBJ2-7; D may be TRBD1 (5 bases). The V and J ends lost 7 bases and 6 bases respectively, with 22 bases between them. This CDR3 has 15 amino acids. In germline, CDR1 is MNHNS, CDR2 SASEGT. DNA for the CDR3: TGTGCCAGCACCCCATGGGATGGGGCATCTGGCGAGCAGTACTTC. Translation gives CASTPWDGASGEQYF.

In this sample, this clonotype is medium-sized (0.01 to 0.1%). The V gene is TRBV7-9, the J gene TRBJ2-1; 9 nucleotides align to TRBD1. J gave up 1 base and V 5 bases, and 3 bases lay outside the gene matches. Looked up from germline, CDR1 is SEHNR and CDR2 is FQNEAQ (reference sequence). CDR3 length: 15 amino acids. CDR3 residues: CASSPDRGSYNEQFF. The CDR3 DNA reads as TGTGCCAGCAGCCCGGACAGGGGTTCCTACAATGAGCAGTTCTTC.

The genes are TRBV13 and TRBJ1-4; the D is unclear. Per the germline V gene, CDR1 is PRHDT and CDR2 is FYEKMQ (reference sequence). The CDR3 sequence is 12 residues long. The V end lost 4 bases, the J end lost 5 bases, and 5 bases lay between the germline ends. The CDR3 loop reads CASSSRNEKLFF. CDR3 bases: TGTGCCAGCAGCTCAAGAAATGAAAAACTGTTTTTT.

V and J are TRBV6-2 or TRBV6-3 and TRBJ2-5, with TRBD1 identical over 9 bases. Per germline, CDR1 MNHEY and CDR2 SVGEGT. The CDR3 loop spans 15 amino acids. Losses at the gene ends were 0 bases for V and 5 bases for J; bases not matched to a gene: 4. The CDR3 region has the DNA TGTGCCAGCAGTTACTCCGGGACAGGGATGGAGACCCAGTACTTC. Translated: CASSYSGTGMETQYF.

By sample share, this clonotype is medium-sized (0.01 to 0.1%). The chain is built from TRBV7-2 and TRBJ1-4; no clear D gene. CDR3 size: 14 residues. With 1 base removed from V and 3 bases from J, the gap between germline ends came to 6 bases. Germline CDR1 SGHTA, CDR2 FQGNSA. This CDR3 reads CASSLGSANEKLFF. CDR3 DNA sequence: TGTGCCAGCAGCTTAGGGTCGGCTAATGAAAAACTGTTTTTT.

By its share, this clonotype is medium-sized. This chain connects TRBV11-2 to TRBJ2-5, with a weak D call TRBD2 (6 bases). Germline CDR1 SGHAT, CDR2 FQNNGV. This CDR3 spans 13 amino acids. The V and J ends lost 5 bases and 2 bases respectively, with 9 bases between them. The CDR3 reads CASSPGLQETQYF. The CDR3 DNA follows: TGTGCCAGCAGCCCGGGACTGCAAGAGACCCAGTACTTC.

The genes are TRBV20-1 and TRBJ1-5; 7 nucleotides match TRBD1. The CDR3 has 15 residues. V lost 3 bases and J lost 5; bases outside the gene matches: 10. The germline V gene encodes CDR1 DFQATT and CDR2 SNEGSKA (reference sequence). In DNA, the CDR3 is TGCAGTGCTAGCAGGGGGGCGCTTAGGGATCAGCCCCAGCATTTT. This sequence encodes CSASRGALRDQPQHF.

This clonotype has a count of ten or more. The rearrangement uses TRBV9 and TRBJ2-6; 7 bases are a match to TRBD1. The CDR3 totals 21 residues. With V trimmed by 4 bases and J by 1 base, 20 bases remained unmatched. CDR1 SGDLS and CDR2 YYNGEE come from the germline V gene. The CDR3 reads CASSRQGRPPFDISGANVLTF. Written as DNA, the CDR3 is TGTGCCAGCAGCAGACAGGGCCGGCCGCCTTTTGATATTTCTGGGGCCAACGTCCTGACTTTC.

CDR3 coding DNA: TGTGCCAGCAGCCCCACATGGGAGACCCAGTACTTC. Amino acid sequence: CASSPTWETQYF. This chain links TRBV7-9 with TRBJ2-5; D remains unclear. CDR3 length: 12 amino acids. From germline, CDR1 is SEHNR and CDR2 FQNEAQ (reference sequence). Trimming took 5 bases from V and 5 from J, leaving 9 bases between them.